A selection of T cell receptor beta chains follows, all from one sample in a study of blood T cell repertoires in COVID-19. Here immunoSEQ multiplex PCR was the method, and the copy in TCRdb shows in-frame clones only, minus some. The table includes fewer than 250,000 clones, around 84% detected once. Material: peripheral blood. Receptor source: a man aged 35 to 55 with acute or convalescent COVID-19. CDR3s leave out the opening cysteine and the closing phenylalanine or tryptophan. Fields, in order: J gene, D gene, V gene, CDR3 protein. D genes are given only for firm matches.

j_call: TRBJ1-4
d_call: -
v_call: TRBV6-5
cdr3_aa: ASSRGEKLF

j_call: TRBJ2-5
d_call: -
v_call: TRBV7-2
cdr3_aa: ASGPGVQETQY

j_call: TRBJ1-2
d_call: -
v_call: TRBV15
cdr3_aa: ATSRDVSSYT

j_call: TRBJ1-3
d_call: -
v_call: TRBV11-2
cdr3_aa: ASRLEGLGNTIY

j_call: TRBJ1-2
d_call: -
v_call: TRBV6-1
cdr3_aa: ASSESRQPNKPNYGYT

j_call: TRBJ1-5
d_call: -
v_call: TRBV12-3/TRBV12-4
cdr3_aa: ASSSRNQPQH

j_call: TRBJ2-1
d_call: TRBD2
v_call: TRBV5-1
cdr3_aa: ASSLGGGVYNEQF

j_call: TRBJ1-3
d_call: -
v_call: TRBV6-5
cdr3_aa: ASRKTGSGNTIY

j_call: TRBJ2-5
d_call: -
v_call: TRBV5-6
cdr3_aa: ASSRKEAGTQY

j_call: TRBJ2-7
d_call: -
v_call: TRBV9
cdr3_aa: ASSAGGRPEQY

j_call: TRBJ1-4
d_call: -
v_call: TRBV19
cdr3_aa: ASSMRQGGEKLF

j_call: TRBJ1-4
d_call: -
v_call: TRBV27
cdr3_aa: ASSKTGNQGEKLF

j_call: TRBJ1-5
d_call: -
v_call: TRBV3-1/TRBV3-2
cdr3_aa: ASSQDRAGRPQH

j_call: TRBJ1-3
d_call: -
v_call: TRBV3-1/TRBV3-2
cdr3_aa: ASSQRTGTDRNTIY

j_call: TRBJ2-5
d_call: -
v_call: TRBV5-1
cdr3_aa: ASSRDFQETQY

j_call: TRBJ2-3
d_call: TRBD1
v_call: TRBV5-1
cdr3_aa: ASSGQGTDTQY